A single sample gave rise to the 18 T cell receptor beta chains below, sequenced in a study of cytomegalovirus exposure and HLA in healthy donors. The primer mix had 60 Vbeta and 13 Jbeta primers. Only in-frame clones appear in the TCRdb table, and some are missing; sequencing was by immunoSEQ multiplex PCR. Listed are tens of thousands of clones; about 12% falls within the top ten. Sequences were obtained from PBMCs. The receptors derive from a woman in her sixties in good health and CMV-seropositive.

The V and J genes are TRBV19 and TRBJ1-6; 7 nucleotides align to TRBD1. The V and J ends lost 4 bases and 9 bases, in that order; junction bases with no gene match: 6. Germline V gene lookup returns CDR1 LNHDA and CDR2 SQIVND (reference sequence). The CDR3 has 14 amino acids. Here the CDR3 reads CASSKRDRSSPLHF. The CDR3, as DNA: TGTGCCAGTAGTAAACGGGACAGATCTTCACCCCTCCACTTT.

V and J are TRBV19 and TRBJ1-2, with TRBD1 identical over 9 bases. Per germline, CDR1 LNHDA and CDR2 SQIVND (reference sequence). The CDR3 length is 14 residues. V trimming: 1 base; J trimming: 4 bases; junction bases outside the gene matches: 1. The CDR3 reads CASSIGTGAYGYTF. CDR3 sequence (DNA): TGTGCCAGTAGTATAGGGACAGGGGCCTATGGCTACACCTTC.

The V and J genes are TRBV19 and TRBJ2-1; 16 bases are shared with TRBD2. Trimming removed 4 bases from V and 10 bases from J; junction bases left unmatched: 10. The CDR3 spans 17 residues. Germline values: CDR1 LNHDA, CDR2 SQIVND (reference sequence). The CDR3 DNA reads TGTGCCAGTAGTAAGATGTCCGGGACTAGCGGGGGGGAGGAGCAGTTCTTC. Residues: CASSKMSGTSGGEEQFF.

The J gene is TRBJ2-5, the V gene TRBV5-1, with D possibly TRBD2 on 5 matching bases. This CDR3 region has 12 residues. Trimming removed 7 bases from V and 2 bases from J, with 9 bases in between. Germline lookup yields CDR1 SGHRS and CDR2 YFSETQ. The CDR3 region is CASGRGQETQYF. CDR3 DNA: TGCGCCAGCGGGAGAGGACAAGAGACCCAGTACTTC.

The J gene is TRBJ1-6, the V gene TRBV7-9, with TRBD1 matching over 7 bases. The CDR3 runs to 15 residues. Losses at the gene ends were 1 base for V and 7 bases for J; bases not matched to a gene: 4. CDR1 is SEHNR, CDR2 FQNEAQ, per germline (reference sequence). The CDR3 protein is CASSLVGQYNSPLHF. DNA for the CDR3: TGTGCCAGCAGCTTAGTGGGACAGTACAATTCACCCCTCCACTTT.

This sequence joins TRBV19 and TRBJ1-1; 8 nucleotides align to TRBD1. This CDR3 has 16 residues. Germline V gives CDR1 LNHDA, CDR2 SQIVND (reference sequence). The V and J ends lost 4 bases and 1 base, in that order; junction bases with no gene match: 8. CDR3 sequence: CASSSQGALGNTEAFF. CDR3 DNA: TGTGCCAGTAGTAGCCAGGGGGCCTTAGGGAACACTGAAGCTTTCTTT.

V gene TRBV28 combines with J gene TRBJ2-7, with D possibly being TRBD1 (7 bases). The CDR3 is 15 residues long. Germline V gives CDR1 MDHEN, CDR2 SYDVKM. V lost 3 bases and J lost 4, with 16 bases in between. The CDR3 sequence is CASSFGTGEAYEQYF. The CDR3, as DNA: TGTGCCAGCAGTTTTGGTACAGGGGAGGCATACGAGCAGTACTTC.

CDR3 residues: CASSAPQAGEETQYF. In nucleotides, the CDR3 is TGTGCCAGCAGTGCCCCCCAAGCGGGAGAAGAGACCCAGTACTTC. The V gene is TRBV28, the J gene TRBJ2-5, with 8 bases lining up with TRBD2. J gave up 3 bases and V 5 bases, and 8 bases lay outside the gene matches. The CDR3 totals 15 residues. The germline V gene encodes CDR1 MDHEN and CDR2 SYDVKM.

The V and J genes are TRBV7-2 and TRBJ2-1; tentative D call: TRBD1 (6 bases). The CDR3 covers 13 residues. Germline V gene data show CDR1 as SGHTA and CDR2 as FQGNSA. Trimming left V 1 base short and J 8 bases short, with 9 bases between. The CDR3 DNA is TGTGCCAGCAGCTTAGACAGGGCTGATGAGCAGTTCTTC. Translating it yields CASSLDRADEQFF.

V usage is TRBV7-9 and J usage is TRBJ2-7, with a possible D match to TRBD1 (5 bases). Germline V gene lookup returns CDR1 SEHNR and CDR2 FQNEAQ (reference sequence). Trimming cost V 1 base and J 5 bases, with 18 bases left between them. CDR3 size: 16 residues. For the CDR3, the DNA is TGTGCCAGCAGCTTAGTAAATGGCAGGGCGGTCGACGAGCAGTACTTC. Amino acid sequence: CASSLVNGRAVDEQYF.

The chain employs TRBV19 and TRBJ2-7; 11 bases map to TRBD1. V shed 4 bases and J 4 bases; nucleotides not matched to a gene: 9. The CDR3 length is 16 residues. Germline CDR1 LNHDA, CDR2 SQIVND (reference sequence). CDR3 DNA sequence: TGTGCCAGTAGTAAAGGACAGGGGGCCGTACCATACGAGCAGTACTTC. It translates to CASSKGQGAVPYEQYF.

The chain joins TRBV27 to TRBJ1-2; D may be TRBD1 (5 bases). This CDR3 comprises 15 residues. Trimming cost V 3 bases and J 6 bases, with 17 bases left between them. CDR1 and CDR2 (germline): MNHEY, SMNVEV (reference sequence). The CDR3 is CASSFSRGGSDGYTF. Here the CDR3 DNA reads TGTGCCAGCAGTTTCTCTAGGGGAGGCTCGGATGGCTACACCTTC.

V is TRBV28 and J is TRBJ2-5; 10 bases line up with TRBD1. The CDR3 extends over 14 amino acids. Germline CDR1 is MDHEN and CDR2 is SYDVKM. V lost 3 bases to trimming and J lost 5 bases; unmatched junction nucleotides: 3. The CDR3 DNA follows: TGTGCCAGCAGTTTTCGACAGGGGGCGGAGACCCAGTACTTC. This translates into CASSFRQGAETQYF.

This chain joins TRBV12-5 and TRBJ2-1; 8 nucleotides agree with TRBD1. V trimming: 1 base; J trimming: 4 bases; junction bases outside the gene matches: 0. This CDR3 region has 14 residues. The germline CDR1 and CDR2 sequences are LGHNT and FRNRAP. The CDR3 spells CASGLGDRYNEQFF. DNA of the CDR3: TGTGCTAGTGGTTTGGGGGACAGGTACAATGAGCAGTTCTTC.

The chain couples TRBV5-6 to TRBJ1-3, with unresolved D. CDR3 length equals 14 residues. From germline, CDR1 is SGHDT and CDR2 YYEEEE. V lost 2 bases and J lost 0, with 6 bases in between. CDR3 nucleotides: TGTGCCAGCAGCTTCTCCAGCTCTGGAAACACCATATATTTT. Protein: CASSFSSSGNTIYF. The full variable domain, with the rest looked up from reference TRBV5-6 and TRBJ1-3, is DAGVTQSPTHLIKTRGQQVTLRCSPKSGHDTVSWYQQALGQGPQFIFQYYEEEERQRGNFPDRFSGHQFPNYSSELNVNALLLGDSALYLCASSFSSSGNTIYFGEGSWLTVV.

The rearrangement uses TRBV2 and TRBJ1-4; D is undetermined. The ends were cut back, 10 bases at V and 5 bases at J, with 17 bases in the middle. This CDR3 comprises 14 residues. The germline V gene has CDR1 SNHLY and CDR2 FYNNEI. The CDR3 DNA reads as TGTGCCATTGGAGAGAGGCAGAGCAATGAAAAACTGTTTTTT. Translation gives CAIGERQSNEKLFF.

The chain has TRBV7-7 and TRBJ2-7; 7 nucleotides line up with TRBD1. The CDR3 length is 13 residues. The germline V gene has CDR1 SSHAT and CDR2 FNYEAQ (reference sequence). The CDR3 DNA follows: TGTGCTGCTGAGGGGGCCGTATCCTACGAGCAGTACTTC. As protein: CAAEGAVSYEQYF.

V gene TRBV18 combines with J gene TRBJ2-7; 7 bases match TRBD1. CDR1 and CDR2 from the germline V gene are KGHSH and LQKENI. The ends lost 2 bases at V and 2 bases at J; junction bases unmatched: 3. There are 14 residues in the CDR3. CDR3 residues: CASSPSGGAYEQYF. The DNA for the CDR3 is TGTGCCAGCTCACCATCAGGGGGAGCCTACGAGCAGTACTTC. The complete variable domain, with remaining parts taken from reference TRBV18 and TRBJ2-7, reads NAGVMQNPRHLVRRRGQEARLRCSPMKGHSHVYWYRQLPEEGLKFMVYLQKENIIDESGMPKERFSAEFPKEGPSILRIQQVVRGDSAAYFCASSPSGGAYEQYFGPGTRLTVT.